Listed here is a single TCR beta chain. Its antigen remains unidentified. Germline loops: CDR1 SGHRS, CDR2 YFSETQ. V was pared by 4 bases and J by 3 bases, with 4 bases of the junction left unmatched. The CDR3 contains 13 residues. This sample was included in a study of OX40 agonist ivuxolimab in advanced cancers. Overall study: Patients were treated with ivuxolimab, an agonistic anti-OX40 (CD134) antibody. A mean age of approximately 58 years, range about 20 to 79, was recorded, and under 85% were male.

Sequencing was performed with immunoSEQ multiplex PCR; in TCRdb, only in-frame clones are kept and a portion is missing. The sample contains fewer than 65,000 clones, almost 95% of which appear only once. Overall study results and limits: On average, a greater number of expanded clones characterised CD8+ T cells relative to CD4+. Certain nonresponding patients likewise had low normalized T-cell clonal expansion.

The rearrangement uses TRBV5-1 and TRBJ2-7, with 7 bases lining up with TRBD1. The sequences come from CD4+ or CD8+ T cells sorted from blood, collected in a trial of the OX40 agonist ivuxolimab. The receptor was derived from an adult with an advanced solid tumor such as melanoma, head and neck, liver or kidney cancer. CDR3: CASSVGTDYEQYF. The CDR3 DNA is TGCGCCAGCAGCGTAGGGACAGACTACGAGCAGTACTTC.